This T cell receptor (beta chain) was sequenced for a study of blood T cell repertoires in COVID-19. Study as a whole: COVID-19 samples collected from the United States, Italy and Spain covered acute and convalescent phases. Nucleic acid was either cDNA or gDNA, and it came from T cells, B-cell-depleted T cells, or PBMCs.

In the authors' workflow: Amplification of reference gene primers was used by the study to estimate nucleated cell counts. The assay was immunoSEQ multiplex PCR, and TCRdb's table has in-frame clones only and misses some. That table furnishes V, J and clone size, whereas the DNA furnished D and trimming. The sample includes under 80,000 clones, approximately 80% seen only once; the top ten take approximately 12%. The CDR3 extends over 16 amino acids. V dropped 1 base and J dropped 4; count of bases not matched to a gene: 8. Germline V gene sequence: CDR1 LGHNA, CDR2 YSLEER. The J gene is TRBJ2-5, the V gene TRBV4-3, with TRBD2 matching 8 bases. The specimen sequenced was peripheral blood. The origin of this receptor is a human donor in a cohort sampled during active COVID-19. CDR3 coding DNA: TGCGCCAGCAGCCAAGCAGCGGGAGCCGAAGGAGAGACCCAGTACTTC. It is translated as CASSQAAGAEGETQYF.